These 15 T cell receptor beta chains share one sample of origin, sequenced in a study of CD8+CD57+ T cells in acquired aplastic anemia. Profiling that covered TCR beta VDJ and CDR3 relied on genomic DNA as its template. TCRdb redid the calling of the reads with MiXCR, one entry per CDR3 protein. The sample comprises about 470,000 distinct CDR3 sequences, less than 35% of which are singletons, and less than 0.85% rests with the top ten. Before being chosen for sequencing, patients had shown CD8+CD57+ cell expansion by flow cytometry. The sample consisted of sorted CD4+, CD8+, or CD8+CD57+ T cells (not recorded which) from PBMCs. The receptor set was obtained from a human donor with aplastic anemia.

Many counts were recorded for this clonotype. The chain is built from TRBV6-4 and TRBJ1-6, with TRBD1 as a possible D gene (5 bases). The CDR3 sequence is 13 residues long. Germline lookup yields CDR1 MRHNA and CDR2 SNTAGT. Trimming left V 6 bases short and J 6 bases short, with 9 bases between. CDR3 DNA sequence: TGTGCCAGCAGCCCAGGGACTAATTCACCCCTCCACTTT. Its translation is CASSPGTNSPLHF.

This clonotype was picked up many times. The gene calls are TRBV12-3 or TRBV12-4 and TRBJ2-7, with a weak D call TRBD1 (6 bases). Trimming removed 6 bases from V and 2 bases from J, with 17 bases in between. The CDR3 runs 15 residues. CDR3 DNA sequence: TGTGCCAGCAGCCAAACCCGGACAGAAGCCTACGAGCAGTACTTC. This gives the protein CASSQTRTEAYEQYF.

The chain is built from TRBV6-1 and TRBJ1-4; tentatively, D is TRBD1 (5 bases). The CDR3 runs 14 residues. Germline values: CDR1 MNHNS, CDR2 SASEGT. Trimming cost V 6 bases and J 2 bases, with 10 bases left between them. DNA of the CDR3: TGTGCCAGCAGGACGTGGGGGACTAATGAAAAACTGTTTTTT. Encoded protein: CASRTWGTNEKLFF.

In its sample, this clonotype was seen many times. The rearrangement links TRBV7-9 to TRBJ2-7, with 8 positions matching TRBD1. Germline V gene sequence: CDR1 SEHNR, CDR2 FQNEAQ (reference sequence). The length of the CDR3 is 16 residues. J was trimmed by 3 bases and V by 5 bases; bases with no gene match: 12. CDR3 protein: CASSPSGRGLDYEQYF. The CDR3 bases are TGTGCCAGCAGCCCGAGCGGCAGGGGGCTCGACTACGAGCAGTACTTC.

This chain joins TRBV4-1 and TRBJ2-5; tentatively, D is TRBD1 (5 bases). The CDR3 is 14 residues long. Germline V gene data show CDR1 as MGHRA and CDR2 as YSYEKL. The V gene lost 3 bases and the J gene lost 5 bases, with 13 bases spanning the gap. CDR3 DNA sequence: TGCGCCAGCAGCCATCGCAGGGCGGCGGAGACCCAGTACTTC. Encoded protein: CASSHRRAAETQYF.

This clonotype was seen repeatedly, ten times or more. V is TRBV20-1 and J is TRBJ1-5, with 8 bases identical to TRBD1. The germline CDR1 and CDR2 sequences are DFQATT and SNEGSKA (reference sequence). With 2 bases clipped from V and 1 base from J, the junction kept 4 bases outside the gene matches. This CDR3 comprises 15 residues. The CDR3 DNA reads as TGCAGTGCTAGACAGGGGGCTGGAAGCAATCAGCCCCAGCATTTT. It specifies CSARQGAGSNQPQHF.

The chain combines TRBV15 with TRBJ1-5; TRBD1 might be the D (5 bases). V was pared by 1 base and J by 14 bases, with 21 bases between. CDR3 length: 15 residues. Germline-derived CDR1 and CDR2 are LNHNV and YYDKDF (reference sequence). The CDR3 coding sequence is TGTGCCACCAGCAGAGGGGGGAAGCGGACATCCTACGAGCATTTT. Its translation is CATSRGGKRTSYEHF.

This rearrangement joins TRBV2 to TRBJ1-2; D gene ambiguous. Trimming pared 6 bases from V and 6 bases from J, leaving 17 bases between. Germline V gene sequence: CDR1 SNHLY, CDR2 FYNNEI. This CDR3 contains 14 residues. The CDR3 coding sequence is TGTGCCAGCAGCTCGCGGAGGACTCCTGATGGCTACACCTTC. This translates into CASSSRRTPDGYTF.

For this clonotype: Its ends do not fully match the called genes, so a read error is possible. The chain has TRBV10-3 and TRBJ1-3; 7 positions match TRBD1. Germline V gives CDR1 ENHRY, CDR2 SYGVKD. This CDR3 is built from 17 residues. CDR3 DNA sequence: TGTGCCAGCAGTCGGCGGACAGGTTCGCTCTCTGGAAACACCATATATTTT. Its protein product is CASSRRTGSLSGNTIYF.

The rearrangement uses TRBV4-2 and TRBJ1-2; D may be TRBD1 (5 bases). CDR1 is LGHNA and CDR2 is YNFKEQ in the germline V gene. The CDR3 is 13 residues long. Between the trimmed V and J ends, which lost 1 base and 8 bases, there was a span of 11 bases. The CDR3 bases are TGTGCCAGCAGCCAAGCTACAGGAAGGGGCTACACCTTC. Protein product: CASSQATGRGYTF.

This clonotype was detected only once. The gene calls are TRBV6-2 or TRBV6-3 and TRBJ1-4; D remains ambiguous. V lost 8 bases, J lost 7 bases, and 17 bases lay in between. CDR1 and CDR2 from the germline V gene are MNHEY and SVGEGT. The CDR3 totals 14 residues. In DNA, the CDR3 is TGTGCCAGCCGAAGGAGGTTCGGAGGTGAAAAACTGTTTTTT. It encodes CASRRRFGGEKLFF.

The V gene is TRBV11-3, the J gene TRBJ1-1; D unresolved. The germline V gene encodes CDR1 SGHNT and CDR2 YENEEA. The V end was cut by 5 bases, the J end by 7 bases, with 14 bases between. The length of the CDR3 is 13 residues. The CDR3: CASSPEWAREAFF. CDR3 nucleotide sequence: TGTGCCAGCAGCCCGGAGTGGGCTCGTGAAGCTTTCTTT.

Remarks on this clonotype: One end of the junction does not line up with germline, which may come from a read error. The chain links TRBV4-1 to TRBJ2-1; 10 nucleotides align to TRBD2. This CDR3 contains 16 residues. The germline CDR1 and CDR2 sequences are MGHRA and YSYEKL. The CDR3 region is CASSPKLAGLYNEQFF. DNA for the CDR3: TGTGCCAGCAGCCCGAAACTAGCGGGGCTATACAATGAGCAGTTCTTC.

The chain joins TRBV6-1 to TRBJ1-2; D not resolved. V was clipped by 2 bases and J by 4 bases, with 8 bases between them. CDR3 length: 13 amino acids. Germline assignment: CDR1 MNHNS and CDR2 SASEGT. CDR3 protein: CASSEPVFYGYTF. The CDR3 DNA reads TGTGCCAGCAGTGAACCGGTCTTCTATGGCTACACCTTC.

The V gene is TRBV5-8, the J gene TRBJ1-1, with a possible D match to TRBD1 (5 bases). This CDR3 region has 15 residues. Germline CDR1 SGHTS, CDR2 YDEGEE. V dropped 0 bases and J dropped 3 bases, with 12 bases sitting between them. CDR3 sequence (DNA): TGTGCCAGCAGCTTGGCCGGCAGGGCCTACACTGAAGCTTTCTTT. The encoded protein is CASSLAGRAYTEAFF.